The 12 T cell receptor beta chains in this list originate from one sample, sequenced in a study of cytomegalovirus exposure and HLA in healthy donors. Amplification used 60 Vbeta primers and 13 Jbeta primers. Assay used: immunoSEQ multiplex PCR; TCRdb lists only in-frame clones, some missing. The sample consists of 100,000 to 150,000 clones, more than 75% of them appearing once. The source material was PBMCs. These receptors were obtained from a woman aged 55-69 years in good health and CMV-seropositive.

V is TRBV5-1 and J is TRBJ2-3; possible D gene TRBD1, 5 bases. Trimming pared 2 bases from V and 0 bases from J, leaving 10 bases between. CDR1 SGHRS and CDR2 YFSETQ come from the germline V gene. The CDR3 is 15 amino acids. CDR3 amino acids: CASSLSTASTDTQYF. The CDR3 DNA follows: TGCGCCAGCAGCTTATCGACAGCAAGCACAGATACGCAGTATTTT.

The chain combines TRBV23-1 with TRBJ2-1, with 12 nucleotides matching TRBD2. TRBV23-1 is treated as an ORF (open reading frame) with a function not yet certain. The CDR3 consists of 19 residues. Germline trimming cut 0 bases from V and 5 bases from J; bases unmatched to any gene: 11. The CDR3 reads CASSQSKGLAGLPNNEQFF. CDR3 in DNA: TGCGCCAGCAGTCAATCGAAGGGACTAGCGGGCCTACCTAACAATGAGCAGTTCTTC.

The CDR3 coding sequence is TGCGCCAGCAGCCAAGTCGGGGGGGACACAGATACGCAGTATTTT. Translated: CASSQVGGDTDTQYF. V is TRBV4-3 and J is TRBJ2-3; the match to TRBD2 covers 8 bases. Trimming removed 1 base from V and 2 bases from J; junction bases left unmatched: 2. This CDR3 comprises 15 residues. Germline CDR1 is LGHNA and CDR2 is YSLEER.

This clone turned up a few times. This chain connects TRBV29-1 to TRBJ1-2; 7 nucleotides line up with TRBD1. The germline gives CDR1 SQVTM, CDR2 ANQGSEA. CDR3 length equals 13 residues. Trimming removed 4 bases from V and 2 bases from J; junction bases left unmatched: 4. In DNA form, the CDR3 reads TGCAGCGTTGGGGGGGACAGAAACTATGGCTACACCTTC. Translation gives CSVGGDRNYGYTF.

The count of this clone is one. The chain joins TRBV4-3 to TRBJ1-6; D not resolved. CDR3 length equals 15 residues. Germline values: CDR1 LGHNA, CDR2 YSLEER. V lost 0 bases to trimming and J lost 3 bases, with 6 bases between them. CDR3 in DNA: TGCGCCAGCAGCCAAGATACAGACTATAATTCACCCCTCCACTTT. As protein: CASSQDTDYNSPLHF.

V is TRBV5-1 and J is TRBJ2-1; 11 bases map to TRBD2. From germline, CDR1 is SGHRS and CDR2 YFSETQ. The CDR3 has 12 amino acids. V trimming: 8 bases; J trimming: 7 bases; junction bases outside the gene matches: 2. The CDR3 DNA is TGCGCCAGGAGGACTAGCGGGAATGAGCAGTTCTTC. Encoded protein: CARRTSGNEQFF.

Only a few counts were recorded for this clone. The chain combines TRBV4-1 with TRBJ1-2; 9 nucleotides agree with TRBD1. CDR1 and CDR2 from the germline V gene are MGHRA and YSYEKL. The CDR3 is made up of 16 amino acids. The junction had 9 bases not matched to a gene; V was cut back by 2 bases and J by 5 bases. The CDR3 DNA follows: TGCGCCAGCAGCCAAACCCGGGACAGGGACAGATATGGCTACACCTTC. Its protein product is CASSQTRDRDRYGYTF.

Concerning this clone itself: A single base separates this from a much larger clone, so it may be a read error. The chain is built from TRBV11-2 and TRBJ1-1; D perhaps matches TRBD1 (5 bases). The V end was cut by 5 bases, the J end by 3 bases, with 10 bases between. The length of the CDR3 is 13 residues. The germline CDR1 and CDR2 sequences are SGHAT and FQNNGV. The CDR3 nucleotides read TGTGCCAGCAGCCTACAGGAGTACACTGAAGCTTTCTTT. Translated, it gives CASSLQEYTEAFF.

In DNA form, the CDR3 reads TGTGCCAGCAGCGGGGGGGGGACTAGCGGGAGTTACGAGCAGTACTTC. This codes for CASSGGGTSGSYEQYF. The rearrangement links TRBV9 to TRBJ2-7; 14 bases map to TRBD2. The CDR3 runs to 16 residues. Germline CDR1 reads SGDLS; CDR2 reads YYNGEE. The V gene end was trimmed by 3 bases and the J gene end by 4 bases; junction bases not matched to a gene: 6.

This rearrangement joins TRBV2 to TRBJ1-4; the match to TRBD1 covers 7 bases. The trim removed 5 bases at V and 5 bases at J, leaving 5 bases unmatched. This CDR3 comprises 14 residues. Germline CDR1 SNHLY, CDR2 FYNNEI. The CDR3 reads CASSTQGRNEKLFF. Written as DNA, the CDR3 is TGTGCCAGCAGTACACAGGGGAGGAATGAAAAACTGTTTTTT. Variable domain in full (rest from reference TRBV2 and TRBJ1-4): EPEVTQTPSHQVTQMGQEVILRCVPISNHLYFYWYRQILGQKVEFLVSFYNNEISEKSEIFDDQFSVERPDGSNFTLKIRSTKLEDSAMYFCASSTQGRNEKLFFGSGTQLSVL.

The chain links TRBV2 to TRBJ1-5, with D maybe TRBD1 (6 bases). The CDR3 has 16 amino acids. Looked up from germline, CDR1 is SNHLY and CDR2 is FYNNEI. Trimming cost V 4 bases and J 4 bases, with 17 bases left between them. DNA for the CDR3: TGTGCCAGCAGTGTACAGGGCGAGCTTACTAATCAGCCCCAGCATTTT. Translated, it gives CASSVQGELTNQPQHF.

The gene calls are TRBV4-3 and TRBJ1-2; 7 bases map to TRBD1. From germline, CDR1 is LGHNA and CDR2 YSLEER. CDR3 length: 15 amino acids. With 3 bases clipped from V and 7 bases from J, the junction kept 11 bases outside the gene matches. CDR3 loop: CASSQNINTGVGYTF. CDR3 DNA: TGCGCCAGCAGCCAGAACATTAATACAGGGGTTGGCTACACCTTC.